Below, 31 T cell receptor beta chains from the same sample are listed, as sequenced in a study of control samples from healthy donors and cancer patients. Using immunoSEQ multiplex PCR, the repertoire was profiled, and TCRdb retains in-frame clones only, with some absent. The table lists 75,000 to 90,000 clones, about 89% of them singletons. The material sequenced was PBMCs. All receptors come from a woman in her 50s with colorectal cancer.

The chain recombines TRBV19 with TRBJ1-5; D might be TRBD1 (5 bases). V was pared by 5 bases and J by 6 bases, with 17 bases between. CDR3 length: 15 amino acids. The germline CDR1 and CDR2 sequences are LNHDA and SQIVND (reference sequence). Here the CDR3 reads CASSGSGGVAQPQHF. CDR3 DNA sequence: TGTGCCAGTAGTGGGTCGGGGGGAGTTGCTCAGCCCCAGCATTTT.

V is TRBV29-1 and J is TRBJ1-4; the D gene is possibly TRBD1 (5 bases). The V end was cut by 5 bases, the J end by 5 bases, with 15 bases between. Germline V gene lookup returns CDR1 SQVTM and CDR2 ANQGSEA. This CDR3 is 14 amino acids long. The CDR3 DNA reads as TGCAGCGTTCAGGACAACCCAGGAAATGAAAAACTGTTTTTT. This encodes CSVQDNPGNEKLFF.

The chain recombines TRBV20-1 with TRBJ2-5; D gene unclear. Germline-derived CDR1 and CDR2 are DFQATT and SNEGSKA (reference sequence). V was pared by 8 bases and J by 1 base, with 8 bases between. This CDR3 comprises 11 residues. CDR3 sequence: CSPQSQETQYF. The CDR3 coding sequence is TGCAGTCCGCAATCCCAAGAGACCCAGTACTTC.

This chain uses TRBV28 with TRBJ1-1, with 10 bases that match TRBD1. The CDR3 contains 14 residues. Trimming removed 6 bases from V and 5 bases from J; junction bases left unmatched: 6. Germline CDR1 is MDHEN and CDR2 is SYDVKM. In DNA form, the CDR3 reads TGTGCCAGCAGCTGGACAGGGGGGGAAACTGAAGCTTTCTTT. Translation gives CASSWTGGETEAFF.

The J gene is TRBJ2-3, the V gene TRBV7-2; 14 nucleotides line up with TRBD2. The CDR3 runs to 16 residues. The germline V gene encodes CDR1 SGHTA and CDR2 FQGNSA. The V segment lost 5 bases and the J segment 1 base; nucleotides outside the gene matches: 2. The CDR3 here is CASSATSGGGTDTQYF. CDR3 DNA sequence: TGTGCCAGCAGCGCGACTAGCGGGGGGGGCACAGATACGCAGTATTTT.

V usage is TRBV5-8 and J usage is TRBJ2-3; the match to TRBD2 covers 12 bases. The V gene end was trimmed by 5 bases and the J gene end by 2 bases; junction bases not matched to a gene: 3. The CDR3 is 15 amino acids. Germline-derived CDR1 and CDR2 are SGHTS and YDEGEE. In DNA form, the CDR3 reads TGTGCCAGCAGGACTAGCGGGGGATACACAGATACGCAGTATTTT. Amino acid sequence: CASRTSGGYTDTQYF.

The rearrangement joins TRBV3-1 (or the pseudogene TRBV3-2) to TRBJ1-3; 11 bases are shared with TRBD1. Germline loops: CDR1 LGHDT, CDR2 YNNKEL (reference sequence). Germline trimming cut 2 bases from V and 1 base from J; bases unmatched to any gene: 7. CDR3 length: 18 residues. The CDR3, as DNA: TGTGCCAGCAGCCAAACTCCGGGACAGGGGGATTCTGGAAACACCATATATTTT. Protein: CASSQTPGQGDSGNTIYF.

The chain joins TRBV11-1 to TRBJ2-2, with 8 bases identical to TRBD2. Germline V gives CDR1 SGHAT, CDR2 FQDESV (reference sequence). Germline trimming cut 5 bases from V and 5 bases from J; bases unmatched to any gene: 4. This CDR3 has 14 amino acids. The CDR3, as DNA: TGTGCCAGCAGCCCTGCGGGGGGAACCGGGGAGCTGTTTTTT. Protein sequence: CASSPAGGTGELFF.

Ten or more counts support this clone. The J gene is TRBJ1-5, the V gene TRBV10-2; 9 nucleotides match TRBD1. The CDR3 covers 14 residues. The germline gives CDR1 WSHSY, CDR2 SAAADI. V was pared by 5 bases and J by 4 bases, with 3 bases of the junction left unmatched. In nucleotides, the CDR3 is TGCGCCAGCAGTACCGGGACAGGGAATCAGCCCCAGCATTTT. It yields the protein CASSTGTGNQPQHF.

This chain uses TRBV11-3 with TRBJ1-1, with D perhaps matching TRBD1 (5 bases). The CDR3 contains 13 residues. From germline, CDR1 is SGHNT and CDR2 YENEEA. V gave up 3 bases and J gave up 7 bases, with 12 bases separating them. The CDR3 reads CASSLGGIGEAFF. In DNA, the CDR3 is TGTGCCAGCAGCTTGGGGGGAATAGGTGAAGCTTTCTTT.

The chain has TRBV19 and TRBJ2-3, with a weak D call TRBD2 (6 bases). The V end was cut by 2 bases, the J end by 4 bases, with 13 bases between. This CDR3 has 15 amino acids. Germline assignment: CDR1 LNHDA and CDR2 SQIVND (reference sequence). CDR3 bases: TGTGCCAGTAGTATACTAGCGCCTGCACCAGATACGCAGTATTTT. Its protein is CASSILAPAPDTQYF.

This clone was counted a few times. The gene calls are TRBV27 and TRBJ2-5; 12 nucleotides agree with TRBD2. The V gene's germline CDR1 is MNHEY and CDR2 SMNVEV (reference sequence). The V gene end was trimmed by 3 bases and the J gene end by 4 bases; junction bases not matched to a gene: 3. The CDR3 length is 15 residues. In DNA form, the CDR3 reads TGTGCCAGCAGTTTTCTAGCGGGGGGGTTAGAGACCCAGTACTTC. Its translation is CASSFLAGGLETQYF.

The genes are TRBV5-4 and TRBJ2-3; tentatively, D is TRBD1 (6 bases). The CDR3 has 14 residues. V was pared by 7 bases and J by 2 bases, with 14 bases between. Per the germline V gene, CDR1 is SGHNT and CDR2 is YYREEE (reference sequence). The CDR3 nucleotides read TGTGCCAGCGGGGGCCAGGGACCCACAGATACGCAGTATTTT. It codes for CASGGQGPTDTQYF.

The rearrangement joins TRBV18 to TRBJ2-7, with TRBD1 matching 7 bases. J lost 0 bases, V lost 6 bases, and 5 bases had no gene match. The CDR3 extends over 14 amino acids. Germline V gene sequence: CDR1 KGHSH, CDR2 LQKENI. For the CDR3, the DNA is TGTGCCAGCTCCCAAGGGACAGACTCCTACGAGCAGTACGTC. It specifies CASSQGTDSYEQYV.

This chain uses TRBV2 with TRBJ2-5; the D is unclear. With 6 bases removed from V and 5 bases from J, the gap between germline ends came to 4 bases. Germline assignment: CDR1 SNHLY and CDR2 FYNNEI. The CDR3 runs 10 residues. Written as DNA, the CDR3 is TGTGCCAGCAGGTCTGAGACCCAGTACTTC. Translated, it gives CASRSETQYF.

This rearrangement joins TRBV6-1 to TRBJ1-1; D not resolved. V gave up 1 base and J gave up 1 base, with 4 bases separating them. Germline V gene lookup returns CDR1 MNHNS and CDR2 SASEGT. The CDR3 length is 13 residues. The CDR3 protein is CASSEEENTEAFF. The CDR3 DNA follows: TGTGCCAGCAGTGAAGAGGAGAACACTGAAGCTTTCTTT.

This clone was seen a handful of times. This chain uses TRBV7-4 with TRBJ1-5, with D uncertain. CDR3 length: 11 residues. The ends were cut back, 6 bases at V and 7 bases at J, with 7 bases in the middle. CDR1 is SGHVT and CDR2 is SQSDAQ in the germline V gene. The DNA for the CDR3 is TGTGCCAGCAGACTGAGCCAGCCCCAGCATTTT. This codes for CASRLSQPQHF.

Notes on this clone: The identical CDR3 is also encoded by other nucleotide sequences in the sample. The gene calls are TRBV9 and TRBJ2-3, with D perhaps matching TRBD1 (5 bases). The length of the CDR3 is 15 residues. V was trimmed by 0 bases and J by 0 bases, leaving 8 bases between them. Per the germline V gene, CDR1 is SGDLS and CDR2 is YYNGEE. The CDR3 DNA sequence: TGTGCCAGCAGCGTAGTAGGGGTAAGCACAGATACGCAGTATTTT. It codes for CASSVVGVSTDTQYF.

The chain links TRBV2 to TRBJ1-6, with D unresolved. The CDR3 loop spans 13 amino acids. The germline gives CDR1 SNHLY, CDR2 FYNNEI. V lost 6 bases and J lost 2, with 5 bases in between. In nucleotides, the CDR3 is TGTGCCAGCAGGCTTGCCTATAATTCACCCCTCCACTTT. It specifies CASRLAYNSPLHF.

The V gene is TRBV11-3, the J gene TRBJ2-6; D remains ambiguous. The CDR3 is 16 amino acids. Looked up from germline, CDR1 is SGHNT and CDR2 is YENEEA. V dropped 5 bases and J dropped 0 bases, with 11 bases sitting between them. CDR3 DNA sequence: TGTGCCAGCAGCCCAGGACCAGCCTCTGGGGCCAACGTCCTGACTTTC. Protein product: CASSPGPASGANVLTF.

The chain uses TRBV19 and TRBJ2-5; D tentatively fits TRBD1 or TRBD2 (5 bases each). Trimming removed 3 bases from V and 3 bases from J, with 23 bases in between. Per the germline V gene, CDR1 is LNHDA and CDR2 is SQIVND (reference sequence). This CDR3 spans 18 amino acids. The CDR3 loop is CASSMGPRGREMKETQYF. In DNA, the CDR3 is TGTGCCAGTAGTATGGGGCCTCGGGGCAGGGAGATGAAAGAGACCCAGTACTTC.

The rearrangement uses TRBV6-5 and TRBJ1-4, with a possible D match to TRBD1 (5 bases). V lost 2 bases and J 8 bases, leaving 12 bases between the germline ends. In germline, CDR1 is MNHEY, CDR2 SVGAGI. The CDR3 runs 14 residues. The CDR3 DNA reads TGTGCCAGCAGTTACGTCCAGGAGGGGGAAAAACTGTTTTTT. Protein sequence: CASSYVQEGEKLFF.

Worth noting for this clone: The sample holds other DNA sequences that translate to the same CDR3. The chain employs TRBV7-3 and TRBJ2-5, with D tentatively TRBD2 (5 bases). Germline V gene data show CDR1 as SGHTA and CDR2 as FQGTGA. Trimming removed 8 bases from V and 2 bases from J, with 12 bases in between. This CDR3 has 13 amino acids. CDR3 in DNA: TGTGCCAGCTCTCGAGGGCAGCAAGAGACCCAGTACTTC. Its translation is CASSRGQQETQYF. The whole variable domain, remainder taken from reference TRBV7-3 and TRBJ2-5, is GAGVSQTPSNKVTEKGKYVELRCDPISGHTALYWYRQSLGQGPEFLIYFQGTGAADDSGLPNDRFFAVRPEGSVSTLKIQRTERGDSAVYLCASSRGQQETQYFGPGTRLLVL.

This chain connects TRBV19 to TRBJ2-5, with 9 bases matching TRBD2. The CDR3 runs 13 residues. Unmatched junction bases numbered 5, after V lost 6 bases and J lost 6 bases. Germline-derived CDR1 and CDR2 are LNHDA and SQIVND (reference sequence). This CDR3 is CASRASGVKTQYF. CDR3 DNA: TGTGCCAGTAGGGCTAGCGGGGTGAAGACCCAGTACTTC.

The J gene is TRBJ2-7, the V gene TRBV5-6; 7 positions match TRBD1. The trim removed 0 bases at V and 6 bases at J, leaving 0 bases unmatched. This CDR3 comprises 12 residues. Germline loops: CDR1 SGHDT, CDR2 YYEEEE. CDR3 nucleotides: TGTGCCAGCAGCTTGGACAGGGGCGAGCAGTACGTC. Translated, it gives CASSLDRGEQYV.

The V gene is TRBV11-1, the J gene TRBJ2-3, with 9 bases fitting TRBD2. V lost 3 bases, J lost 5 bases, and 6 bases stayed unmatched. Germline V lookup: CDR1 SGHAT, CDR2 FQDESV (reference sequence). This CDR3 spans 15 amino acids. The CDR3 is CASSFVAGVGDTQYF. CDR3 nucleotide sequence: TGTGCCAGCAGCTTTGTAGCGGGGGTGGGAGATACGCAGTATTTT.

This clone was seen a single time. This chain uses TRBV27 with TRBJ2-3, with 9 bases matching TRBD2. The CDR3 is 15 amino acids. CDR1 is MNHEY, CDR2 SMNVEV, per germline (reference sequence). The V segment lost 8 bases and the J segment 4 bases; nucleotides outside the gene matches: 10. The CDR3 spells CASARTGTSPDTQYF. DNA for the CDR3: TGTGCCAGCGCACGAACCGGGACTAGCCCAGATACGCAGTATTTT.

This chain uses TRBV4-1 with TRBJ2-5; the match to TRBD2 covers 8 bases. V was clipped by 4 bases and J by 6 bases; unmatched bases: 7. The CDR3 is made up of 14 amino acids. Germline lookup yields CDR1 MGHRA and CDR2 YSYEKL. CDR3 nucleotides: TGCGCCAGCAGCCCTCCGGGGGGGCAGAAGACCCAGTACTTC. Translation gives CASSPPGGQKTQYF.

The genes are TRBV30 and TRBJ1-2; TRBD1 might be the D (5 bases). Germline CDR1 and CDR2: GTSNPN and SVGIG (reference sequence). V dropped 2 bases and J dropped 10 bases, with 14 bases sitting between them. The CDR3 spans 12 residues. The CDR3 bases are TGTGCCTGGAGTCCGTCAGGGCTAGACTACACCTTC. Protein: CAWSPSGLDYTF. Based on the CDR3 plus reference TRBV30 and TRBJ1-2, the full variable domain is SQTIHQWPATLVQPVGSPLSLECTVEGTSNPNLYWYRQAAGRGLQLLFYSVGIGQISSEVPQNLSASRPQDRQFILSSKKLLLSDSGFYLCAWSPSGLDYTFGSGTRLTVV.

The V gene is TRBV20-1, the J gene TRBJ2-4, with D tentatively TRBD2 (6 bases). The CDR3 totals 16 residues. CDR1 and CDR2 (germline): DFQATT, SNEGSKA (reference sequence). Trimming removed 3 bases at V and 0 bases at J, with 15 bases between. CDR3 nucleotides: TGCAGTGCTAGTGGCGGGGCGGTCTTAGCCAAAAACATTCAGTACTTC. Amino acid sequence: CSASGGAVLAKNIQYF.

The chain has TRBV28 and TRBJ1-6; 10 bases align to TRBD1. CDR1 and CDR2 from the germline V gene are MDHEN and SYDVKM. V trimming: 6 bases; J trimming: 6 bases; junction bases outside the gene matches: 5. The CDR3 is 15 residues long. CDR3 coding DNA: TGTGCCAGCAGCCCGGGACAGGGGCCTAATTCACCCCTCCACTTT. This sequence encodes CASSPGQGPNSPLHF.